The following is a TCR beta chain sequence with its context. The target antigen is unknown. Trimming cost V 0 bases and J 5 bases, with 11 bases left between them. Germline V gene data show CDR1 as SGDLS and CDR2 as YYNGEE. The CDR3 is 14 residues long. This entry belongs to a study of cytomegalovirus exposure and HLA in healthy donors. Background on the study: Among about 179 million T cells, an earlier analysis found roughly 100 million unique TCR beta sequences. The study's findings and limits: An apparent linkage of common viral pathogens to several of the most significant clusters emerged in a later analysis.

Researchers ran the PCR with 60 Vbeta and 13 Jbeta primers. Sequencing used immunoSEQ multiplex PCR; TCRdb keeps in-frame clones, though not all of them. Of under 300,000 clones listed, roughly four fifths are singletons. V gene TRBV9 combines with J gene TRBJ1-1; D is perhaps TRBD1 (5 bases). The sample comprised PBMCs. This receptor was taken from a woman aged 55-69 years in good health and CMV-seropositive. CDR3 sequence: CASSVGGVGTEAFF. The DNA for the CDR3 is TGTGCCAGCAGCGTAGGGGGCGTGGGGACTGAAGCTTTCTTT.